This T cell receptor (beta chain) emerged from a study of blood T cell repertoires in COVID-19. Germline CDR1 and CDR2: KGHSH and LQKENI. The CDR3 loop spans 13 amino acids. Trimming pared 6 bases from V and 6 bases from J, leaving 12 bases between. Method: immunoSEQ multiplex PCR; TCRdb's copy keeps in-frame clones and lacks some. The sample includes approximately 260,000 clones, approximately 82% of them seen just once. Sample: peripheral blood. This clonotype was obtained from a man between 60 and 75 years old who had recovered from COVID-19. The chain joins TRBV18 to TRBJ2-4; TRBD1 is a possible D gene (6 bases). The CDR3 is CASSPGQRNIQYF. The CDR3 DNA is TGTGCCAGCTCCCCCGGACAGAGAAACATTCAGTACTTC.